Sequencing of this T cell receptor beta chain was carried out in a study of T cell responses to AZD1222 COVID-19 vaccine. Findings and caveats of the study: Receipt of two AZD1222 doses was followed by a rise in Spike-specific TCR breadth and depth.

The CDR3 consists of 14 residues. CDR1 and CDR2 (germline): GTSNPN, SVGIG (reference sequence). Trimming cost V 3 bases and J 6 bases, with 14 bases left between them. Worth noting for this clone: Its antigen is unidentified.

Measured with immunoSEQ multiplex PCR; TCRdb has only the in-frame clones, and not every one. The sample has some 150,000 clones, about 89% seen once. The starting material was peripheral blood, obtained on day 0 of AZD1222 vaccination. The receptor was derived from an adult in good health. V gene TRBV30 combines with J gene TRBJ1-4; a weak D match, TRBD1 (5 bases). The CDR3 DNA follows: TGTGCCTGGAGCTTCGGGACTGGTGATGAAAAACTGTTTTTT. Translating it yields CAWSFGTGDEKLFF.